Each of the 25 T cell receptor beta chains below was sequenced from the same sample in a study of identifying expanded T cells in peripheral blood (dated by TCRdb to the late 2010s). Receptors were amplified or captured by the immunoSEQ multiplex PCR assay. TCRdb carries this immuneACCESS record with in-frame sequences only. Its versions omit some clonotypes, under half of them owing to an unresolved V gene in the studies checked, with the rest unexplained. Present in this sample are some 130,000 clones, around 88% of which were seen just once. The leading ten clones occupy 7% to 10% of the sample. The source material was blood. These receptors came from a person aged 18 to 75 in good health.

This clone has just a few counts. This chain links TRBV29-1 with TRBJ1-3; D ambiguous. CDR1 is SQVTM, CDR2 ANQGSEA, per germline. V shed 1 base and J shed 3 bases, with 4 bases lying between them. This CDR3 is 12 amino acids long. Written as DNA, the CDR3 is TGCAGCGTTGAAGTGGTTGGAAACACCATATATTTT. Translating gives CSVEVVGNTIYF.

This sequence joins TRBV18 and TRBJ2-7; 8 bases line up with TRBD1. The junction had 10 bases not matched to a gene; V was cut back by 3 bases and J by 3 bases. Germline V gene data show CDR1 as KGHSH and CDR2 as LQKENI. The CDR3 consists of 16 residues. CDR3 coding DNA: TGTGCCAGCTCACCGCGGACAGGGCGGTTAATCTACGAGCAGTACTTC. Its translation: CASSPRTGRLIYEQYF.

This chain uses TRBV28 with TRBJ2-7, with 11 nucleotides matching TRBD2. V lost 5 bases, J lost 4 bases, and 10 bases stayed unmatched. From germline, CDR1 is MDHEN and CDR2 SYDVKM. This CDR3 contains 16 residues. CDR3 in DNA: TGTGCCAGCAGTCAATTAGGGACTAGCGGAAAATACGAGCAGTACTTC. It yields the protein CASSQLGTSGKYEQYF.

This clone was counted a single time. The chain employs TRBV27 and TRBJ2-1; 16 bases are shared with TRBD2. This CDR3 is 19 amino acids long. V lost 5 bases and J lost 5; bases outside the gene matches: 12. Germline CDR1 and CDR2: MNHEY and SMNVEV (reference sequence). CDR3 sequence reads: CASSRSGTSGGGKHNEQFF. CDR3 nucleotides: TGTGCCAGCAGTCGATCCGGGACTAGCGGGGGGGGGAAACACAATGAGCAGTTCTTC.

The CDR3 DNA sequence: TGCGCCAGCAGCCTGGGGGTAGAATCCAGCACAGATACGCAGTATTTT. Protein sequence: CASSLGVESSTDTQYF. The chain uses TRBV5-1 and TRBJ2-3, with D perhaps given as TRBD1 or TRBD2 (5 bases each). Germline V gene lookup returns CDR1 SGHRS and CDR2 YFSETQ. Deletions cut 4 bases from V and 0 bases from J, with 15 bases between. The CDR3 consists of 16 residues.

The chain carries TRBV5-6 and TRBJ2-3, with TRBD2 matching over 8 bases. This CDR3 is 15 amino acids long. The germline CDR1 and CDR2 sequences are SGHDT and YYEEEE. Trimming at V came to 2 bases and at J to 2 bases, leaving 4 bases not matched to a gene. CDR3 nucleotide sequence: TGTGCCAGCAGCTTTACGGGAGGGGCCACAGATACGCAGTATTTT. It translates to CASSFTGGATDTQYF.

The V gene is TRBV6-5, the J gene TRBJ1-2; maybe TRBD1 (5 bases). The V gene lost 0 bases and the J gene lost 6 bases, with 11 bases spanning the gap. Germline V gene data show CDR1 as MNHEY and CDR2 as SVGAGI. The CDR3 runs 14 residues. The CDR3 spells CASSYSIPGDGYTF. DNA of the CDR3: TGTGCCAGCAGTTACTCGATCCCGGGGGATGGCTACACCTTC.

The genes are TRBV19 and TRBJ2-2, with D perhaps matching TRBD1 or TRBD2 (5 bases each). Germline V lookup: CDR1 LNHDA, CDR2 SQIVND (reference sequence). The germline V and J ends were trimmed by 7 bases and 4 bases, with 16 bases remaining between them. The CDR3 consists of 15 residues. The CDR3 DNA sequence: TGTGCCAGTATCGACGCTGGGGGTGGCACCGGGGAGCTGTTTTTT. It encodes CASIDAGGGTGELFF.

The rearrangement joins TRBV5-5 to TRBJ2-7, with D maybe TRBD2 (6 bases). The germline V gene has CDR1 SGHKS and CDR2 YYEKEE (reference sequence). Trimming stripped 0 bases from V and 2 bases from J, with 12 bases between. This CDR3 is 15 amino acids long. The CDR3 DNA follows: TGTGCCAGCAGCTTGGGCCTAGCGCCTACCTACGAGCAGTACTTC. Protein sequence: CASSLGLAPTYEQYF. The full variable domain, completed using reference TRBV5-5 and TRBJ2-7, is DAGVTQSPTHLIKTRGQQVTLRCSPISGHKSVSWYQQVLGQGPQFIFQYYEKEERGRGNFPDRFSARQFPNYSSELNVNALLLGDSALYLCASSLGLAPTYEQYFGPGTRLTVT.

The chain is built from TRBV5-6 and TRBJ1-1, with 8 bases lining up with TRBD1. Germline CDR1 SGHDT, CDR2 YYEEEE. V gave up 4 bases and J gave up 6 bases; unmatched junction bases: 11. The CDR3 consists of 15 residues. The CDR3 coding sequence is TGTGCCAGCAGCAGTCTCGGACAGGGAGGGGCTGAAGCTTTCTTT. This gives the protein CASSSLGQGGAEAFF. The full variable domain, rest sourced from reference TRBV5-6 and TRBJ1-1, is DAGVTQSPTHLIKTRGQQVTLRCSPKSGHDTVSWYQQALGQGPQFIFQYYEEEERQRGNFPDRFSGHQFPNYSSELNVNALLLGDSALYLCASSSLGQGGAEAFFGQGTRLTVV.

V and J are TRBV27 and TRBJ2-4; D possibly corresponds to TRBD2 (7 bases). CDR3 length equals 14 residues. The V gene's germline CDR1 is MNHEY and CDR2 SMNVEV (reference sequence). V was trimmed by 0 bases and J by 8 bases, leaving 11 bases between them. The DNA for the CDR3 is TGTGCCAGCAGTTTATCCAGGGGAGGGGACATTCAGTACTTC. It specifies CASSLSRGGDIQYF.

The chain employs TRBV7-8 and TRBJ1-6; maybe TRBD1 (5 bases). The germline V and J ends were trimmed by 3 bases and 0 bases, with 15 bases remaining between them. This CDR3 spans 18 amino acids. The germline V gene has CDR1 SGHVS and CDR2 FQNEAQ. Written as DNA, the CDR3 is TGTGCCAGCAGCTTCCGAAGGGACCGTAGCTCCTATAATTCACCCCTCCACTTT. It specifies CASSFRRDRSSYNSPLHF.

This clone was detected a few times. This sequence joins TRBV10-1 and TRBJ2-7; 8 nucleotides match TRBD1. Germline trimming cut 0 bases from V and 6 bases from J; bases unmatched to any gene: 4. CDR1 is WNHNN, CDR2 SYGVQD, per germline (reference sequence). This CDR3 is built from 14 residues. For the CDR3, the DNA is TGCGCCAGCAGTGAGTCCCAGGGGGCAAGCGAGCAGTACTTC. As protein: CASSESQGASEQYF.

The gene calls are TRBV29-1 and TRBJ1-1, with unresolved D. This CDR3 comprises 14 residues. The germline CDR1 and CDR2 sequences are SQVTM and ANQGSEA. V shed 7 bases and J shed 1 base, with 16 bases lying between them. The CDR3: CSGWADYSNTEAFF. In DNA, the CDR3 is TGCAGCGGTTGGGCGGACTATTCGAACACTGAAGCTTTCTTT.

The rearrangement links TRBV5-1 to TRBJ1-5; perhaps TRBD1 as D (6 bases). CDR3 length equals 17 residues. The V gene's germline CDR1 is SGHRS and CDR2 YFSETQ. V shed 0 bases and J shed 6 bases, with 19 bases lying between them. CDR3 coding DNA: TGCGCCAGCAGCTTGGGCGTAGGGGACATGGTGGGTCAGCCCCAGCATTTT. Translation: CASSLGVGDMVGQPQHF. The full variable domain, its missing parts supplied by reference TRBV5-1 and TRBJ1-5, is KAGVTQTPRYLIKTRGQQVTLSCSPISGHRSVSWYQQTPGQGLQFLFEYFSETQRNKGNFPGRFSGRQFSNSRSEMNVSTLELGDSALYLCASSLGVGDMVGQPQHFGDGTRLSIL.

This clone showed up just a few times. The V gene is TRBV9, the J gene TRBJ1-6, with 7 nucleotides matching TRBD1. The germline V gene has CDR1 SGDLS and CDR2 YYNGEE. CDR3 length: 17 residues. V lost 0 bases to trimming and J lost 6 bases; unmatched junction nucleotides: 9. The CDR3 reads CASSVEEGGRANSPLHF. Written as DNA, the CDR3 is TGTGCCAGCAGCGTAGAAGAAGGGGGCAGGGCTAATTCACCCCTCCACTTT.

The chain uses TRBV28 and TRBJ2-4, with a tentative D call TRBD1 (5 bases). The CDR3 extends over 15 amino acids. Trimming took 3 bases from V and 0 from J, leaving 9 bases between them. Germline loops: CDR1 MDHEN, CDR2 SYDVKM. The CDR3 DNA sequence: TGTGCCAGCAGTTTGTCAGGGATAGCCAAAAACATTCAGTACTTC. Translating gives CASSLSGIAKNIQYF.

This chain joins TRBV5-4 and TRBJ2-5; perhaps TRBD1 as D (6 bases). Germline values: CDR1 SGHNT, CDR2 YYREEE (reference sequence). There are 15 residues in the CDR3. Trimming took 6 bases from V and 5 from J, leaving 20 bases between them. The CDR3 spells CASTSQGFLVETQYF. In nucleotides, the CDR3 is TGTGCCAGCACCAGTCAGGGGTTCCTTGTGGAGACCCAGTACTTC.

The J gene is TRBJ2-7, the V gene TRBV28; the D gene is possibly TRBD1 (5 bases). Trimming took 3 bases from V and 3 from J, leaving 18 bases between them. There are 16 residues in the CDR3. Germline V gene lookup returns CDR1 MDHEN and CDR2 SYDVKM. The CDR3 region has the DNA TGTGCCAGCAGTTTCTTTCATTTATCAGGGTTCTACGAGCAGTACTTC. Translated: CASSFFHLSGFYEQYF.

This chain links TRBV9 with TRBJ2-7; tentatively, D is TRBD1 (5 bases). This CDR3 has 15 residues. CDR1 and CDR2 from the germline V gene are SGDLS and YYNGEE. V was shortened by 0 bases and J by 3 bases, with 13 bases between the two germline ends. The CDR3 nucleotides read TGTGCCAGCAGCGTAGGTGCAGGGCTTTTCTACGAGCAGTACTTC. Protein sequence: CASSVGAGLFYEQYF.

The count of this clone is one. DNA of the CDR3: TGTGCCAGCAGTGAGAGGATGGTTAGCACTGAAGCTTTCTTT. Its protein product is CASSERMVSTEAFF. The chain has TRBV2 and TRBJ1-1; D call uncertain. Germline V gives CDR1 SNHLY, CDR2 FYNNEI. CDR3 length equals 14 residues. Trimming stripped 3 bases from V and 4 bases from J, with 12 bases between.

This clone has a single count. The CDR3 loop reads CASRTGGYNEQFF. Here the CDR3 DNA reads TGTGCCAGCAGGACAGGGGGCTACAATGAGCAGTTCTTC. The rearrangement joins TRBV2 to TRBJ2-1, with 9 bases aligning to TRBD1. CDR3 length: 13 amino acids. Germline V gives CDR1 SNHLY, CDR2 FYNNEI. V dropped 6 bases and J dropped 3; count of bases not matched to a gene: 0.

J is TRBJ1-2 and V is TRBV30; no definite D call. CDR3 length: 12 residues. Germline CDR1 is GTSNPN and CDR2 is SVGIG (reference sequence). Trimming left V 3 bases short and J 0 bases short, with 5 bases between. The CDR3 spells CAWSQTNYGYTF. The CDR3 bases are TGTGCCTGGAGCCAGACTAACTATGGCTACACCTTC.

The chain uses TRBV19 and TRBJ1-2; D is uncertain. The V gene's germline CDR1 is LNHDA and CDR2 SQIVND (reference sequence). V was shortened by 7 bases and J by 6 bases, with 21 bases between the two germline ends. This CDR3 has 15 amino acids. The CDR3 nucleotides read TGTGCCAGTACCTCTAATGCCTGGCTTGAGCATGGCTACACCTTC. Protein: CASTSNAWLEHGYTF.

The chain links TRBV29-1 to TRBJ1-2; 10 bases align to TRBD1. Trimming took 6 bases from V and 7 from J; bases not matched to a gene: 5. Germline V gene data show CDR1 as SQVTM and CDR2 as ANQGSEA. This CDR3 has 12 residues. CDR3 amino acids: CSVTGGRSGYTF. The CDR3 DNA reads TGCAGCGTGACAGGGGGCCGTAGTGGCTACACCTTC.